This T cell receptor beta chain derives from a study of spatial heterogeneity in lung cancer. On the study more broadly: The cohort: under 80 early-stage, untreated non-small cell lung cancer patients.

MiXCR, applied by TCRdb to the 5' RACE reads, yields one record per CDR3 protein. The table records roughly 120,000 distinct CDR3 sequences, more than 10% of them present only once. As for time point: blood at routine non-recurrence follow-up after resection. The input material, whole RNA from tumor, nontumor lung or frozen PBMC, was sequenced unsorted. This TCR came from a female donor with early-stage non-small cell lung cancer. The sequences come from PBMCs, collected at follow-up.

CDR3 in DNA: TGTGCCAGCAGCCCCGGCCCCGGGAGACTCTACGAGCAGTACTTC. This codes for CASSPGPGRLYEQYF. This chain joins TRBV7-3 and TRBJ2-7; possible D gene TRBD2, 6 bases. With 5 bases removed from V and 3 bases from J, the gap between germline ends came to 17 bases. The CDR3 loop spans 15 amino acids. CDR1 and CDR2 (germline): SGHTA, FQGTGA.